This T cell receptor beta chain was sequenced during a study of CD8 T cells in Susac syndrome. Reverse transcription used roughly 0.45 to 1 ug RNA and random hexamers. Each CDR3 protein is one row after TCRdb ran MiXCR on the immunoSEQ multiplex PCR reads. Among 130,000 to 150,000 distinct CDR3 sequences listed, 94% were seen once. CDR3 length: 14 amino acids. V shed 2 bases, J shed 6 bases, and the junction held 2 bases outside the gene matches. The germline V gene has CDR1 SGDLS and CDR2 YYNGEE. Input material: CD8+ T cells from PBMCs. The V call is TRBV9, the J call TRBJ2-4, with 10 positions matching TRBD1. The source of this sequence is a human donor in good health. The CDR3 is CASSVWTGGNIQYF. The CDR3 region has the DNA TGTGCCAGCAGCGTCTGGACAGGGGGAAACATTCAGTACTTC. Looking up the rest from reference TRBV9 and TRBJ2-4 gives the full variable domain: DSGVTQTPKHLITATGQRVTLRCSPRSGDLSVYWYQQSLDQGLQFLIQYYNGEERAKGNILERFSAQQFPDLHSELNLSSLELGDSALYFCASSVWTGGNIQYFGAGTRLSVL.